The rows below give T cell receptor beta chains drawn from one sample of a study of identical twins. MiXCR, run by TCRdb on the 5' RACE reads, gives a single entry per CDR3 protein. The sample has under 300,000 distinct CDR3 sequences, 6.5% seen once. The sample was also reused in another study, on T cells expressing NK-cell markers.

Sequenced sample: CD8+ T cells sorted from blood. The receptor set was obtained from a woman aged 18-29 years in good health. Each CDR3 is given with its conserved first and last residue. The D gene is left open where the match is weak. Expanded clones are given a class, and other clones once, few, many or no size at all.

CDR3 protein | D gene | V gene | clone size
CASSQGYYGYTF | - | TRBV4-2 | few
CASVGDQSSYEQYF | - | TRBV6-2/TRBV6-3 | -
CASSASSSGSSYNEQFF | TRBD2 | TRBV9 | many
CASSSSVAEQFF | - | TRBV11-3 | -
CASGGVGGQRTEAFF | - | TRBV7-9 | -
CASSRRDMNTEAFF | - | TRBV5-1 | few
CASSLERSRSSYEQYF | - | TRBV7-6 | -
CASSPSDTNYGYTF | - | TRBV6-1 | -
CASSQDHRQGGSNQPQHF | TRBD1 | TRBV4-2 | many
CSAGPGGSSWEQYF | TRBD1 | TRBV29-1 | few
CASGMNTEAFF | - | TRBV12-3/TRBV12-4 | many
CASSLIPAEQFF | - | TRBV7-2 | -
CASSWGTSEQYF | - | TRBV19 | few
CSADSAASYNEQFF | - | TRBV29-1 | few
CASTPGGGSSYEQYF | TRBD2 | TRBV19 | few
CASSRDTTGELFF | - | TRBV4-3 | few
CASSPPDRPSYEQYF | - | TRBV18 | -
CASSLGVGRETQYF | - | TRBV11-2 | few
CASSLLAGDEQYF | TRBD2 | TRBV12-3/TRBV12-4 | few
CASSTLEGDTQYF | - | TRBV19 | few
CASSQVGGHETQYF | - | TRBV4-1 | -
CASSQVGVQETQYF | - | TRBV3-1 | many
CATSTDRDKTFYGYTF | - | TRBV15 | many
CASSFAGSGANVLTF | - | TRBV12-3/TRBV12-4 | -
CASSPMTETRDTF | - | TRBV7-9 | -
CASTLSTEAFF | - | TRBV6-6 | -
CASSPGGSNYGYTF | - | TRBV4-2 | -